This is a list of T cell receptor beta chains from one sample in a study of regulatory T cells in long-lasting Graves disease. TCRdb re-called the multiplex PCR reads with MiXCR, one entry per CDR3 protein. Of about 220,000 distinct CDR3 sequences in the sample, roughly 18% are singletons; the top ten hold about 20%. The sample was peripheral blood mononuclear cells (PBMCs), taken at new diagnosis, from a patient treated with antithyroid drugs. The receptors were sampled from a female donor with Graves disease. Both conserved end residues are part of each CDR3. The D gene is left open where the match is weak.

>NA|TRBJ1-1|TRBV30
CAWSAARMGQSNTEAFF
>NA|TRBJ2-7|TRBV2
CASNRDSYEQYF
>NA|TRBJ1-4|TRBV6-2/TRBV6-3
CASSYDPGRATNEKLFF
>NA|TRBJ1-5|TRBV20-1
CSARDAGAPVGPQHF
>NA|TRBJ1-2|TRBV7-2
CASSFTTDYGYTF
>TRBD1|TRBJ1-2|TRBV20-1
CSASESPDRGVEGYTF
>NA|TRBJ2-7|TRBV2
CARREGGGEQYF
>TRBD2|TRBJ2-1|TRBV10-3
CAISHTGTSVDEQFF
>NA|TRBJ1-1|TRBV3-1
CASSQTVIGIWTEAFF
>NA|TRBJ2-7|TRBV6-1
CASSEYRQDHYEQYF
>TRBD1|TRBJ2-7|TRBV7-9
CASSDRGMGYEQYF
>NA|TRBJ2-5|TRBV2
CASSERVETQYF
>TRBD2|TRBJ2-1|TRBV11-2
CASRGVAGGYNEQFF
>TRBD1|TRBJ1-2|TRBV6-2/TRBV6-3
CASSWDREPRPYGYTF
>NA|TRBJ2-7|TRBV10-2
CASSELFATASYEQYF
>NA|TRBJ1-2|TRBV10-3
CAISDLAGEDYGYTF
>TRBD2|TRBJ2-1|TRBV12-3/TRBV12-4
CASSSTRTSGRGEQFF
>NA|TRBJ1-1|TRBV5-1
CASSYRGGGTEAFF
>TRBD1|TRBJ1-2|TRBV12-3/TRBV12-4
CASRPQGGSYGYTF
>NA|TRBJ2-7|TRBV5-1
CASSSDLGAEQYF